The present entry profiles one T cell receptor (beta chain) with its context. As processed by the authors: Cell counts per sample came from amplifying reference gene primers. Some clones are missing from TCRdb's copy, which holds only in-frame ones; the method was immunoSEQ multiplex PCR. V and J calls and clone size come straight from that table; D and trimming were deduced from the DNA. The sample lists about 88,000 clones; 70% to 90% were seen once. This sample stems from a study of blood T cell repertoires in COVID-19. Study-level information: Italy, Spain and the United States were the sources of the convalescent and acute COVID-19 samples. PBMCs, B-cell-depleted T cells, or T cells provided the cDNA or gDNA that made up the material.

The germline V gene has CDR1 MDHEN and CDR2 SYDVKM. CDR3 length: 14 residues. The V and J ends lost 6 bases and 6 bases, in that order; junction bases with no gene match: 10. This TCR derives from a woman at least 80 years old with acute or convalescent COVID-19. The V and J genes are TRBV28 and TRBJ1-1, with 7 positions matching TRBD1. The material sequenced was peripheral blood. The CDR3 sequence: CASSTDRAPAEAFF. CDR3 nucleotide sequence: TGTGCCAGCAGCACCGACAGGGCGCCCGCTGAAGCTTTCTTT.